Listed below are T cell receptor beta chains from one sample, sequenced in a study of blood T cells in healthy people across ages. TCRdb processed the 5' RACE reads anew with MiXCR; each CDR3 protein has one entry. The table records about 1.1 million distinct CDR3 sequences, roughly two fifths of them present only once. Sequenced: blood. These receptors all come from a man between 18 and 35 years old in good health. Both conserved end residues are part of each CDR3. Each record gives: D gene, J gene, clone size, V gene, CDR3 protein, CDR3 DNA. A D gene is named only where the DNA matches it firmly. Size tells how often a clone was seen (once, few, many) or the class of an expanded clone, and some rows leave it out.

d_gene: -; j_gene: TRBJ1-5; abundance: few; v_gene: TRBV10-3; CDR3aa: CAISESRVRDSNQPQHF; CDR3nt: TGTGCCATCAGTGAGTCGAGGGTACGGGACAGCAATCAGCCCCAGCATTTT
d_gene: TRBD1; j_gene: TRBJ1-5; abundance: -; v_gene: TRBV4-1; CDR3aa: CASSQDPTPGQGNQPQHF; CDR3nt: TGCGCCAGCAGCCAAGACCCAACTCCGGGACAGGGTAATCAGCCCCAGCATTTT
d_gene: -; j_gene: TRBJ2-3; abundance: -; v_gene: TRBV2; CDR3aa: CASSSTSGQLTDTQYF; CDR3nt: TGTGCCAGCAGTTCTACCTCGGGACAACTCACAGATACGCAGTATTTT
d_gene: -; j_gene: TRBJ2-5; abundance: many; v_gene: TRBV21-1; CDR3aa: CASSKVKAVQETQYF; CDR3nt: TGTGCCAGCAGCAAAGTAAAGGCGGTTCAAGAGACCCAGTACTTC
d_gene: TRBD1; j_gene: TRBJ1-6; abundance: few; v_gene: TRBV20-1; CDR3aa: CSARQGAGGSPLHF; CDR3nt: TGCAGTGCTCGACAGGGGGCCGGCGGTTCACCCCTCCACTTT
d_gene: TRBD1; j_gene: TRBJ1-6; abundance: few; v_gene: TRBV14; CDR3aa: CASSPGQGGRSSPLHF; CDR3nt: TGTGCCAGCAGCCCTGGACAGGGCGGTCGAAGTTCACCCCTCCACTTT
d_gene: TRBD2; j_gene: TRBJ2-7; abundance: many; v_gene: TRBV12-3/TRBV12-4; CDR3aa: CASSLSGGLEQYF; CDR3nt: TGTGCCAGCAGTTTATCGGGGGGTCTCGAGCAGTACTTC
d_gene: TRBD1; j_gene: TRBJ2-7; abundance: -; v_gene: TRBV20-1; CDR3aa: CSARDTGGEYEQYF; CDR3nt: TGCAGTGCTCGAGACACAGGGGGAGAATACGAGCAGTACTTC
d_gene: TRBD2; j_gene: TRBJ2-5; abundance: few; v_gene: TRBV5-1; CDR3aa: CASSLFASGAQETQYF; CDR3nt: TGCGCCAGCAGCTTGTTTGCTAGCGGGGCCCAAGAGACCCAGTACTTC
d_gene: TRBD2; j_gene: TRBJ2-1; abundance: few; v_gene: TRBV3-1; CDR3aa: CASSHASGGQNEQFF; CDR3nt: TGTGCCAGCAGCCACGCTAGCGGGGGGCAAAATGAGCAGTTCTTC
d_gene: TRBD2; j_gene: TRBJ2-1; abundance: few; v_gene: TRBV4-2; CDR3aa: CASSQALSGGAYNEQFF; CDR3nt: TGTGCCAGCAGCCAAGCCCTTAGCGGGGGGGCCTACAATGAGCAGTTCTTC
d_gene: TRBD2; j_gene: TRBJ2-5; abundance: -; v_gene: TRBV20-1; CDR3aa: CSAQGTSGFKETQYF; CDR3nt: TGCAGTGCTCAAGGGACTAGCGGATTTAAAGAGACCCAGTACTTC
d_gene: -; j_gene: TRBJ2-7; abundance: -; v_gene: TRBV6-1; CDR3aa: CASSALTQYEQYF; CDR3nt: TGTGCCAGCAGTGCTTTGACTCAATACGAGCAGTACTTC
d_gene: TRBD2; j_gene: TRBJ2-2; abundance: -; v_gene: TRBV27; CDR3aa: CASSNVAGNTGELFF; CDR3nt: TGTGCCAGCTCCAACGTAGCGGGAAACACCGGGGAGCTGTTTTTT